Sequencing of this T cell receptor beta chain was carried out in a study of cytomegalovirus exposure and HLA in healthy donors. Germline loops: CDR1 MGHDK, CDR2 SYGVNS. The V gene lost 1 base and the J gene lost 8 bases, with 14 bases spanning the gap. The CDR3 consists of 14 residues. Details on this clone: Its antigen remains unidentified.

Investigators did not record CMV serostatus for this donor. Study conclusions and caveats: Because they were indistinguishable, some V segments, including TRBV6-2 and TRBV6-3, were excluded. Among TCR sequences, most were rare, though some public TCRs appeared in many donors.

The PCR was carried out with 60 Vbeta primers and 13 Jbeta primers. Only in-frame clones appear in the TCRdb table, and some are missing; sequencing was by immunoSEQ multiplex PCR. The sample lists over 130,000 clones; about four fifths were seen once. The TCR was taken from a human donor in good health. The gene calls are TRBV25-1 and TRBJ1-2; D possibly corresponds to TRBD1 (6 bases). Sequences were obtained from PBMCs. The CDR3 here is CASSEWAGAAGYTF. The CDR3, as DNA: TGTGCCAGCAGTGAATGGGCAGGGGCAGCGGGCTACACCTTC.